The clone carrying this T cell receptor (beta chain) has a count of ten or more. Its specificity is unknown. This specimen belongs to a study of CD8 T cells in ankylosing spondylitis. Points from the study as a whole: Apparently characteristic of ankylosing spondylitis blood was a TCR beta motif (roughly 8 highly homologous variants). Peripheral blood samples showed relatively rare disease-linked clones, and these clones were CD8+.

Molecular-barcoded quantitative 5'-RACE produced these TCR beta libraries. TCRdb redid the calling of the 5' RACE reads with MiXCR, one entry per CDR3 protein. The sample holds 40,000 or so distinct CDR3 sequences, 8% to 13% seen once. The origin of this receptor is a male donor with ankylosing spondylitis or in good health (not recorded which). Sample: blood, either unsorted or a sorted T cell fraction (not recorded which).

CDR3 amino acids: CSADDSDVRVETQYF. The CDR3, as DNA: TGCAGTGCTGATGACTCGGACGTTCGGGTAGAGACCCAGTACTTC. The gene calls are TRBV20-1 and TRBJ2-5, with D hard to call. In germline, CDR1 is DFQATT, CDR2 SNEGSKA (reference sequence). The CDR3 is made up of 15 amino acids. V was clipped by 5 bases and J by 4 bases, with 20 bases between them.